This passage covers 32 T cell receptor beta chains from one sample sequenced in a study of graft-versus-host responses after intestinal transplantation. Sequencing was performed with immunoSEQ multiplex PCR; in TCRdb, only in-frame clones are kept and a portion is missing. The table lists around 54,000 clones, 75% to 95% of them singletons. The sequencing here drew on PBMCs, taken approximately 660 days after intestinal transplant. Every receptor here comes from a human patient who received an intestinal transplant, so some T cells may come from the graft donor.

This chain joins TRBV19 and TRBJ2-7; D unresolved. With 1 base removed from V and 4 bases from J, the gap between germline ends came to 8 bases. Germline CDR1 reads LNHDA; CDR2 reads SQIVND (reference sequence). The CDR3 contains 13 residues. Here the CDR3 reads CASSIVEGYEQYF. The CDR3, as DNA: TGTGCCAGTAGTATAGTGGAAGGGTACGAGCAGTACTTC.

This chain links TRBV5-1 with TRBJ1-1; 9 nucleotides align to TRBD1. Germline CDR1 and CDR2: SGHRS and YFSETQ. With 4 bases clipped from V and 11 bases from J, the junction kept 6 bases outside the gene matches. The CDR3 is 12 amino acids. CDR3 nucleotide sequence: TGCGCCAGCAGCATTTCACAGGGGGCGGCTTTCTTT. Translated, it gives CASSISQGAAFF. The variable domain in full, completed from reference TRBV5-1 and TRBJ1-1, reads KAGVTQTPRYLIKTRGQQVTLSCSPISGHRSVSWYQQTPGQGLQFLFEYFSETQRNKGNFPGRFSGRQFSNSRSEMNVSTLELGDSALYLCASSISQGAAFFGQGTRLTVV.

The chain couples TRBV6-6 to TRBJ1-5, with TRBD1 identical over 7 bases. Unmatched junction bases numbered 3, after V lost 6 bases and J lost 4 bases. Germline-derived CDR1 and CDR2 are MNHNY and SVGAGI (reference sequence). The CDR3 runs to 13 residues. The CDR3 nucleotides read TGTGCCAGCAGAAGACAGGGTAATCAGCCCCAGCATTTT. It specifies CASRRQGNQPQHF.

The V and J genes are TRBV5-1 and TRBJ2-4; D might be TRBD1 or TRBD2, each matching 6 bases. The CDR3 has 14 amino acids. The germline V gene has CDR1 SGHRS and CDR2 YFSETQ. Trimming removed 3 bases from V and 8 bases from J, with 15 bases in between. The CDR3 DNA reads as TGCGCCAGCAGCTCCGGGGGCCCGACGGACATTCAGTACTTC. Amino acids: CASSSGGPTDIQYF. Full variable domain (rest looked up from reference TRBV5-1 and TRBJ2-4): KAGVTQTPRYLIKTRGQQVTLSCSPISGHRSVSWYQQTPGQGLQFLFEYFSETQRNKGNFPGRFSGRQFSNSRSEMNVSTLELGDSALYLCASSSGGPTDIQYFGAGTRLSVL.

The sample holds one count of this clone. The genes are TRBV18 and TRBJ1-6; 8 positions match TRBD1. The J segment lost 7 bases and the V segment lost 8 bases, leaving 7 bases of the junction unmatched. The V gene's germline CDR1 is KGHSH and CDR2 LQKENI. This CDR3 contains 14 residues. In DNA form, the CDR3 reads TGTGCCAGCACCCTGACAGGGGAGAATTCACCCCTCCACTTT. Its translation is CASTLTGENSPLHF.

V is TRBV9 and J is TRBJ2-1; the D gene could be TRBD1 or TRBD2 (6 bases each). Trimming removed 0 bases from V and 0 bases from J, with 10 bases in between. The germline V gene has CDR1 SGDLS and CDR2 YYNGEE. This CDR3 contains 16 residues. For the CDR3, the DNA is TGTGCCAGCAGCGTAGAGGGGGGAAGCTCCTACAATGAGCAGTTCTTC. Protein: CASSVEGGSSYNEQFF.

This chain links TRBV11-2 with TRBJ2-7; D might be TRBD1 (5 bases). This CDR3 has 14 amino acids. Germline assignment: CDR1 SGHAT and CDR2 FQNNGV. V was cut by 5 bases and J by 3 bases, with 14 bases left in between. CDR3 sequence (DNA): TGTGCCAGCAGCCTACTCGACAGCAGCTACGAGCAGTACTTC. Translation: CASSLLDSSYEQYF. Using reference TRBV11-2 and TRBJ2-7 for the parts outside the CDR3, the full variable domain is EAGVAQSPRYKIIEKRQSVAFWCNPISGHATLYWYQQILGQGPKLLIQFQNNGVVDDSQLPKDRFSAERLKGVDSTLKIQPAKLEDSAVYLCASSLLDSSYEQYFGPGTRLTVT.

V gene TRBV2 combines with J gene TRBJ1-4; D remains ambiguous. CDR1 is SNHLY, CDR2 FYNNEI, per germline. The CDR3 is 15 residues long. Trimming removed 6 bases at V and 0 bases at J, with 11 bases between. CDR3 sequence: CASRVDLATNEKLFF. The CDR3 DNA reads TGTGCCAGCAGAGTAGACCTAGCAACTAATGAAAAACTGTTTTTT.

The chain uses TRBV12-5 and TRBJ2-2; D remains ambiguous. The CDR3 runs 12 residues. Germline CDR1 LGHNT, CDR2 FRNRAP. Trimming removed 7 bases at V and 4 bases at J, with 7 bases between. The CDR3 DNA sequence: TGTGCTAGTGCCATACTCACCGGGGAGCTGTTTTTT. This codes for CASAILTGELFF.

The J gene is TRBJ1-3, the V gene TRBV5-6; D unclear. Trimming left V 2 bases short and J 4 bases short, with 10 bases between. Germline V gene sequence: CDR1 SGHDT, CDR2 YYEEEE. The CDR3 spans 14 residues. The CDR3 sequence: CASSFRDPGNTIYF. For the CDR3, the DNA is TGTGCCAGCAGCTTTAGGGATCCGGGAAACACCATATATTTT.

The chain joins TRBV10-1 to TRBJ2-1; TRBD2 might be the D (6 bases). In germline, CDR1 is WNHNN, CDR2 SYGVQD (reference sequence). V was trimmed by 3 bases and J by 4 bases, leaving 10 bases between them. The CDR3 sequence is 14 residues long. CDR3: CASSEGAGYNEQFF. The CDR3 DNA follows: TGCGCCAGCAGTGAAGGGGCGGGATACAATGAGCAGTTCTTC.

The chain employs TRBV4-1 and TRBJ2-7; no reliable D call. In germline, CDR1 is MGHRA, CDR2 YSYEKL. The CDR3 sequence is 13 residues long. Trimming stripped 0 bases from V and 3 bases from J, with 6 bases between. The CDR3 nucleotides are TGCGCCAGCAGCCAAGAGGGCCACTACGAGCAGTACTTC. Amino acid sequence: CASSQEGHYEQYF.

Points on this clone: The CDR3 carries no conserved terminal phenylalanine or tryptophan, so it likely arises from a read error. The rearrangement joins TRBV6-5 to TRBJ1-6, with D possibly TRBD1 on 6 matching bases. The germline V gene encodes CDR1 MNHEY and CDR2 SVGAGI. The V and J ends lost 5 bases and 5 bases respectively, with 10 bases between them. This CDR3 has 14 residues. The CDR3 DNA follows: TGTGCCAGCAGTGGTGAGGGGGATAATTCACCCCTCCACCTT. Protein: CASSGEGDNSPLHL.

This clone was seen once. The chain uses TRBV18 and TRBJ2-5, with D possibly TRBD1 on 7 matching bases. This CDR3 region has 17 residues. Germline assignment: CDR1 KGHSH and CDR2 LQKENI. The V gene lost 6 bases and the J gene lost 4 bases, with 24 bases spanning the gap. The CDR3 bases are TGTGCCAGCTCCACCTTCGGTGGGGCAGGGGGGCGAGAGACCCAGTACTTC. It yields the protein CASSTFGGAGGRETQYF. The full variable domain, with the rest looked up from reference TRBV18 and TRBJ2-5, is NAGVMQNPRHLVRRRGQEARLRCSPMKGHSHVYWYRQLPEEGLKFMVYLQKENIIDESGMPKERFSAEFPKEGPSILRIQQVVRGDSAAYFCASSTFGGAGGRETQYFGPGTRLLVL.

V is TRBV2 and J is TRBJ1-5; perhaps TRBD1 as D (5 bases). Looked up from germline, CDR1 is SNHLY and CDR2 is FYNNEI. The CDR3 has 14 residues. The ends were cut back, 4 bases at V and 4 bases at J, with 11 bases in the middle. CDR3 protein: CASSGQGGNQPQHF. CDR3 in DNA: TGTGCCAGCAGTGGGCAGGGTGGGAATCAGCCCCAGCATTTT.

The chain links TRBV5-1 to TRBJ2-3, with D perhaps TRBD2 (5 bases). The CDR3 sequence is 16 residues long. The V gene lost 2 bases and the J gene lost 4 bases, with 17 bases spanning the gap. CDR1 is SGHRS, CDR2 YFSETQ, per germline. CDR3 amino acids: CASSFGPPRDPDTQYF. Here the CDR3 DNA reads TGCGCCAGCAGCTTCGGGCCTCCCCGGGATCCAGATACGCAGTATTTT.

The chain is built from TRBV6-1 and TRBJ2-1, with no clear D. Germline V gives CDR1 MNHNS, CDR2 SASEGT. CDR3 size: 10 residues. Trimming cost V 2 bases and J 9 bases, with 2 bases left between them. The CDR3 DNA sequence: TGTGCCAGCAGTGAAAGTGAGCAGTTCTTC. Translation gives CASSESEQFF.

The V gene is TRBV10-1, the J gene TRBJ2-2; no reliable D call. The CDR3 has 14 residues. Trimming pared 4 bases from V and 1 base from J, leaving 7 bases between. Per the germline V gene, CDR1 is WNHNN and CDR2 is SYGVQD (reference sequence). The CDR3 spells CASSVSQNTGELFF. The DNA of the CDR3 is TGCGCCAGCAGTGTTTCACAGAACACCGGGGAGCTGTTTTTT.

V gene TRBV5-4 combines with J gene TRBJ2-7; no firm D call. V was pared by 0 bases and J by 3 bases, with 10 bases between. The CDR3 totals 14 residues. Germline values: CDR1 SGHNT, CDR2 YYREEE (reference sequence). CDR3 nucleotide sequence: TGTGCCAGCAGCTTGGAGTTAGGGAACTACGAGCAGTACTTC. Residues: CASSLELGNYEQYF.

This chain's CDR3 is CASRKTGTGDNEQFF. Written as DNA, the CDR3 is TGTGCCAGCAGGAAGACCGGGACAGGGGACAATGAGCAGTTCTTC. The chain recombines TRBV11-1 with TRBJ2-1; the match to TRBD1 covers 10 bases. Trimming took 6 bases from V and 5 from J; bases not matched to a gene: 7. Germline CDR1 is SGHAT and CDR2 is FQDESV (reference sequence). The CDR3 loop spans 15 amino acids.

The gene calls are TRBV6-5 and TRBJ1-5, with a tentative D call TRBD1 (6 bases). Germline V gene sequence: CDR1 MNHEY, CDR2 SVGAGI. The CDR3 runs to 13 residues. The ends were cut back, 5 bases at V and 6 bases at J, with 11 bases in the middle. In nucleotides, the CDR3 is TGTGCCAGCAGTGAGCAGGGGAGTCAGCCCCAGCATTTT. Translation: CASSEQGSQPQHF.

The genes are TRBV14 and TRBJ2-3; 11 bases line up with TRBD1. Trimming at V came to 4 bases and at J to 8 bases, leaving 11 bases not matched to a gene. CDR1 SGHDN and CDR2 FVKESK come from the germline V gene. The CDR3 is made up of 16 amino acids. The CDR3 DNA sequence: TGTGCCAGCAGCCCCCGGACAGGGGGCCTCGGCGCTACGCAGTATTTT. Its translation is CASSPRTGGLGATQYF.

V is TRBV7-9 and J is TRBJ2-1; 8 nucleotides line up with TRBD1. CDR3 size: 15 residues. Per the germline V gene, CDR1 is SEHNR and CDR2 is FQNEAQ (reference sequence). The V gene end was trimmed by 0 bases and the J gene end by 7 bases; junction bases not matched to a gene: 5. CDR3: CASSLARTGWNEQFF. CDR3 in DNA: TGTGCCAGCAGCTTAGCCAGGACAGGGTGGAATGAGCAGTTCTTC.

This chain links TRBV19 with TRBJ2-1; 10 positions match TRBD1. CDR3 length equals 16 residues. The V gene end was trimmed by 3 bases and the J gene end by 2 bases; junction bases not matched to a gene: 4. The germline V gene has CDR1 LNHDA and CDR2 SQIVND (reference sequence). CDR3 sequence reads: CASSMQGQGPYNEQFF. Here the CDR3 DNA reads TGTGCCAGTAGTATGCAGGGACAGGGGCCCTACAATGAGCAGTTCTTC.

The chain carries TRBV14 and TRBJ1-4; 8 bases agree with TRBD1. The CDR3 contains 15 residues. Germline V gene sequence: CDR1 SGHDN, CDR2 FVKESK. After removal of 5 bases from V and 2 bases from J, the junction contained 4 bases not matched to a gene. The CDR3 sequence: CASSIDRGTNEKLFF. The CDR3 DNA reads as TGTGCCAGCAGCATCGACAGGGGCACTAATGAAAAACTGTTTTTT.

The chain has TRBV4-2 and TRBJ2-6; D possibly uses TRBD1 or TRBD2 (5 bases each). Germline V gene data show CDR1 as LGHNA and CDR2 as YNFKEQ. Trimming took 4 bases from V and 0 from J, leaving 7 bases between them. The CDR3 has 15 residues. CDR3 region: CASSPGSSGANVLTF. In DNA form, the CDR3 reads TGTGCCAGCAGCCCAGGGAGCTCTGGGGCCAACGTCCTGACTTTC.

The chain couples TRBV7-9 to TRBJ1-1; possibly TRBD1 for D (5 bases). There are 13 residues in the CDR3. Germline CDR1 is SEHNR and CDR2 is FQNEAQ (reference sequence). Trimming cost V 5 bases and J 2 bases, with 9 bases left between them. Here the CDR3 reads CASSRDSNTEAFF. Here the CDR3 DNA reads TGTGCCAGCAGCCGCGACAGCAACACTGAAGCTTTCTTT. Full variable domain (remainder filled in from reference TRBV7-9 and TRBJ1-1): DTGVSQNPRHKITKRGQNVTFRCDPISEHNRLYWYRQTLGQGPEFLTYFQNEAQLEKSRLLSDRFSAERPKGSFSTLEIQRTEQGDSAMYLCASSRDSNTEAFFGQGTRLTVV.

The rearrangement links TRBV10-3 to TRBJ2-3; 8 nucleotides agree with TRBD1. Germline V gene data show CDR1 as ENHRY and CDR2 as SYGVKD. J lost 0 bases, V lost 9 bases, and 2 bases had no gene match. The CDR3 length is 13 residues. CDR3 sequence reads: CAIGQGSTDTQYF. CDR3 DNA sequence: TGTGCCATAGGACAGGGAAGCACAGATACGCAGTATTTT.

The chain joins TRBV2 to TRBJ2-7, with no clear D. The V end lost 4 bases, the J end lost 0 bases, and 1 base lay between the germline ends. Germline V gene sequence: CDR1 SNHLY, CDR2 FYNNEI. This CDR3 has 11 residues. The DNA of the CDR3 is TGTGCCAGCAGTGTCTCCTACGAGCAGTACTTC. Amino acid sequence: CASSVSYEQYF.

The rearrangement links TRBV6-5 to TRBJ1-1; D unresolved. V lost 6 bases and J lost 11, with 19 bases in between. Germline V gives CDR1 MNHEY, CDR2 SVGAGI. The CDR3 sequence is 13 residues long. The CDR3 sequence is CASSSRVGLRAFF. The DNA of the CDR3 is TGTGCCAGCAGCTCCCGGGTCGGACTCCGCGCTTTCTTT.

The chain couples TRBV6-5 to TRBJ1-6, with D maybe TRBD1 (5 bases). The CDR3 loop spans 13 amino acids. Between the trimmed V and J ends, which lost 2 bases and 10 bases, there was a span of 9 bases. The germline V gene encodes CDR1 MNHEY and CDR2 SVGAGI. The CDR3 protein is CASSYDSRSPLHF. Here the CDR3 DNA reads TGTGCCAGCAGTTACGACAGTCGGTCACCCCTCCACTTT.

This chain uses TRBV7-2 with TRBJ2-5; D unresolved. The J call may not be correct, given that the DNA end is closer to TRBJ2-7. The CDR3 covers 18 residues. CDR1 is SGHTA and CDR2 is FQGNSA in the germline V gene. The CDR3 spells CASSPGPLLGESNHEQYF. CDR3 DNA sequence: TGTGCCAGCAGCCCAGGCCCCTTACTCGGTGAATCGAACCACGAGCAGTACTTC.